The 27 T cell receptor beta chains below were found in one sample sequenced in a study of cytomegalovirus exposure and HLA in healthy donors. Primers for the PCR totalled 60 Vbeta and 13 Jbeta. TCRdb keeps only in-frame clones here, not all; method: immunoSEQ multiplex PCR. The table shows roughly 36,000 clones, with around 70% occurring only once. Sequenced input: PBMCs. These receptors originate from a man aged 25-45 years in good health and CMV-seronegative.

V usage is TRBV28 and J usage is TRBJ2-7; D gene unclear. V lost 6 bases and J lost 1, with 13 bases in between. This CDR3 is built from 14 residues. Germline V gene sequence: CDR1 MDHEN, CDR2 SYDVKM. The DNA for the CDR3 is TGTGCCAGCAGGTCAGTTCGACAATCCTACGAGCAGTACTTC. Translation gives CASRSVRQSYEQYF. The entire variable domain, with the rest obtained from reference TRBV28 and TRBJ2-7, is as follows: DVKVTQSSRYLVKRTGEKVFLECVQDMDHENMFWYRQDPGLGLRLIYFSYDVKMKEKGDIPEGYSVSREKKERFSLILESASTNQTSMYLCASRSVRQSYEQYFGPGTRLTVT.

A few counts support this clone. The J gene is TRBJ2-1, the V gene TRBV5-1, with 7 positions matching TRBD1. Germline assignment: CDR1 SGHRS and CDR2 YFSETQ. The junction had 12 bases not matched to a gene; V was cut back by 4 bases and J by 8 bases. The length of the CDR3 is 15 residues. As DNA, the CDR3 is TGCGCCAGCAGCAAGACAGGGCTCCCTAGGGATGAGCAGTTCTTC. Translation gives CASSKTGLPRDEQFF.

This clone was found a few times. This chain joins TRBV6-5 and TRBJ2-7; 12 bases map to TRBD2. The V gene's germline CDR1 is MNHEY and CDR2 SVGAGI. V lost 6 bases to trimming and J lost 2 bases; unmatched junction nucleotides: 5. The CDR3 runs to 15 residues. CDR3 nucleotides: TGTGCCAGCAGAGATCTAGCGGGAGGGACCTACGAGCAGTACTTC. This gives the protein CASRDLAGGTYEQYF.

This chain connects TRBV5-1 to TRBJ2-3; tentative D call: TRBD2 (6 bases). V was pared by 1 base and J by 1 base, with 10 bases between. CDR1 is SGHRS and CDR2 is YFSETQ in the germline V gene. The CDR3 is 15 amino acids. CDR3 loop: CASSLHGSGTDTQYF. As DNA, the CDR3 is TGCGCCAGCAGCTTGCACGGGAGCGGCACAGATACGCAGTATTTT. Full variable domain (outside the CDR3, taken from reference TRBV5-1 and TRBJ2-3): KAGVTQTPRYLIKTRGQQVTLSCSPISGHRSVSWYQQTPGQGLQFLFEYFSETQRNKGNFPGRFSGRQFSNSRSEMNVSTLELGDSALYLCASSLHGSGTDTQYFGPGTRLTVL.

The chain uses TRBV6-4 and TRBJ2-1, with TRBD2 matching 10 bases. The V gene end was trimmed by 6 bases and the J gene end by 3 bases; junction bases not matched to a gene: 5. Germline CDR1 reads MRHNA; CDR2 reads SNTAGT. This CDR3 is 15 amino acids long. CDR3 loop: CASSDGTSDYNEQFF. CDR3 coding DNA: TGTGCCAGCAGCGATGGGACTAGCGACTACAATGAGCAGTTCTTC.

CDR3 in DNA: TGTGCCAGCAGTTTAAGACTAGCGAGAGCCTACGAGCAGTACTTC. Its translation: CASSLRLARAYEQYF. The chain uses TRBV27 and TRBJ2-7, with TRBD2 identical over 8 bases. The V gene's germline CDR1 is MNHEY and CDR2 SMNVEV (reference sequence). The junction had 5 bases not matched to a gene; V was cut back by 2 bases and J by 2 bases. This CDR3 has 15 amino acids.

The chain carries TRBV2 and TRBJ2-7; perhaps TRBD2 as D (5 bases). Deletions cut 1 base from V and 3 bases from J, with 13 bases between. CDR3 size: 15 residues. CDR1 is SNHLY, CDR2 FYNNEI, per germline. The CDR3 spells CASSEETLAGYEQYF. In DNA form, the CDR3 reads TGTGCCAGCAGTGAAGAAACTCTGGCGGGCTACGAGCAGTACTTC. The full variable domain, its missing parts supplied by reference TRBV2 and TRBJ2-7, is EPEVTQTPSHQVTQMGQEVILRCVPISNHLYFYWYRQILGQKVEFLVSFYNNEISEKSEIFDDQFSVERPDGSNFTLKIRSTKLEDSAMYFCASSEETLAGYEQYFGPGTRLTVT.

This clone occurred a few times. The chain employs TRBV5-1 and TRBJ1-1, with D unresolved. CDR1 is SGHRS, CDR2 YFSETQ, per germline. The CDR3 contains 14 residues. V lost 0 bases and J lost 1, with 7 bases in between. CDR3 nucleotides: TGCGCCAGCAGCTTGGGGGCACAGAACACTGAAGCTTTCTTT. This sequence encodes CASSLGAQNTEAFF.

Only one count was recorded for this clone. The chain recombines TRBV28 with TRBJ1-1, with no clear D. CDR1 is MDHEN, CDR2 SYDVKM, per germline. CDR3 length: 13 amino acids. With 1 base removed from V and 4 bases from J, the gap between germline ends came to 7 bases. The CDR3 DNA reads TGTGCCAGCAGTTTATTAACTGGCACTGAAGCTTTCTTT. Its protein product is CASSLLTGTEAFF.

The chain has TRBV2 and TRBJ1-4; 7 bases are shared with TRBD1. The trim removed 8 bases at V and 4 bases at J, leaving 13 bases unmatched. CDR1 is SNHLY, CDR2 FYNNEI, per germline. The CDR3 sequence is 16 residues long. CDR3 coding DNA: TGTGCCAGCTGGTACCAAAGGGGGCAGGTTAATGAAAAACTGTTTTTT. Translation: CASWYQRGQVNEKLFF.

The V and J genes are TRBV9 and TRBJ2-5; D is uncertain. The J call is doubtful: the DNA matches TRBJ2-7 better. Looked up from germline, CDR1 is SGDLS and CDR2 is YYNGEE. This CDR3 is built from 14 residues. The CDR3 here is CASSVASGSYEQYF. CDR3 DNA: TGTGCCAGCAGCGTAGCGTCAGGCTCCTACGAGCAGTACTTC.

Here the CDR3 DNA reads TGCGCCAGCAGACAGGGACCGGGTGGAAACACCATATATTTT. Amino acid sequence: CASRQGPGGNTIYF. V gene TRBV10-1 combines with J gene TRBJ1-3; TRBD1 is a possible D gene (6 bases). Deletions cut 6 bases from V and 3 bases from J, with 12 bases between. From germline, CDR1 is WNHNN and CDR2 SYGVQD (reference sequence). The CDR3 is 14 residues long.

The chain employs TRBV14 and TRBJ2-2; D is possibly TRBD2 (6 bases). CDR3 length equals 16 residues. V was pared by 0 bases and J by 7 bases, with 15 bases between. Germline CDR1 and CDR2: SGHDN and FVKESK. DNA of the CDR3: TGTGCCAGCAGCCAAGATTCGGGGGTTATCGACGGGGAGCTGTTTTTT. Its translation: CASSQDSGVIDGELFF.

There are a few counts of this clone. The genes are TRBV4-2 and TRBJ2-1; 16 positions match TRBD2. Germline trimming cut 0 bases from V and 7 bases from J; bases unmatched to any gene: 6. Germline loops: CDR1 LGHNA, CDR2 YNFKEQ. The CDR3 sequence is 18 residues long. The CDR3 DNA reads as TGTGCCAGCAGCCAAGAGGGACTAGCGGGAGGGCGTGGTAATGAGCAGTTCTTC. The encoded protein is CASSQEGLAGGRGNEQFF.

The V gene is TRBV18, the J gene TRBJ2-2, with a tentative D call TRBD2 (6 bases). Trimming took off 3 bases at V and 5 bases at J, with 16 bases between the two ends. CDR3 length: 16 amino acids. The germline V gene has CDR1 KGHSH and CDR2 LQKENI. CDR3 residues: CASSPGPGEWTGELFF. CDR3 nucleotides: TGTGCCAGCTCACCGGGACCGGGAGAATGGACCGGGGAGCTGTTTTTT. Full variable domain (missing parts from reference TRBV18 and TRBJ2-2): NAGVMQNPRHLVRRRGQEARLRCSPMKGHSHVYWYRQLPEEGLKFMVYLQKENIIDESGMPKERFSAEFPKEGPSILRIQQVVRGDSAAYFCASSPGPGEWTGELFFGEGSRLTVL.

This clone was seen a handful of times. The CDR3 DNA follows: TGTGCCAGCAGCCCACAGGGAAATAGCAATCAGCCCCAGCATTTT. Its translation is CASSPQGNSNQPQHF. The chain carries TRBV6-1 and TRBJ1-5; possible D gene TRBD1, 6 bases. Per the germline V gene, CDR1 is MNHNS and CDR2 is SASEGT. CDR3 size: 15 residues. Trimming cost V 6 bases and J 0 bases, with 12 bases left between them.

The chain couples TRBV6-1 to TRBJ2-7; no reliable D call. CDR3 size: 12 residues. CDR1 and CDR2 (germline): MNHNS, SASEGT. V lost 8 bases and J lost 6, with 14 bases in between. CDR3 amino acids: CASRSLDLEQYF. The DNA for the CDR3 is TGTGCCAGCCGCTCATTAGATCTCGAGCAGTACTTC.

V gene TRBV28 combines with J gene TRBJ2-5; 7 nucleotides align to TRBD2. Germline CDR1 reads MDHEN; CDR2 reads SYDVKM. The CDR3 is 13 residues long. J lost 6 bases, V lost 3 bases, and 4 bases had no gene match. The DNA of the CDR3 is TGTGCCAGCAGTTTGGGAGGGCCCCAGACCCAGTACTTC. Amino acid sequence: CASSLGGPQTQYF.

The rearrangement joins TRBV7-9 to TRBJ1-1; D is uncertain. V was pared by 3 bases and J by 1 base, with 6 bases between. Germline V lookup: CDR1 SEHNR, CDR2 FQNEAQ (reference sequence). There are 13 residues in the CDR3. CDR3 bases: TGTGCCAGCAGCTTCGACAAGAACACTGAAGCTTTCTTT. Amino acid sequence: CASSFDKNTEAFF.

The chain carries TRBV7-9 and TRBJ2-3, with D tentatively TRBD1 (6 bases). CDR3 size: 17 residues. Trimming took 5 bases from V and 2 from J, leaving 20 bases between them. The germline V gene has CDR1 SEHNR and CDR2 FQNEAQ (reference sequence). CDR3 in DNA: TGTGCCAGCAGCCCTCCGGGACACCTTTTAATCACAGATACGCAGTATTTT. It translates to CASSPPGHLLITDTQYF.

The genes are TRBV10-3 and TRBJ1-6; D remains ambiguous. Germline V gene sequence: CDR1 ENHRY, CDR2 SYGVKD. Trimming took 2 bases from V and 7 from J, leaving 9 bases between them. CDR3 length equals 14 residues. The CDR3 reads CAISEQESNSPLHF. The CDR3 bases are TGTGCCATCAGTGAGCAGGAAAGCAATTCACCCCTCCACTTT.

This clone was seen a few times. The chain links TRBV27 to TRBJ2-7; a possible D gene is TRBD2 (6 bases). The CDR3 is 15 amino acids. CDR1 MNHEY and CDR2 SMNVEV come from the germline V gene (reference sequence). V lost 0 bases and J 4 bases, leaving 13 bases between the germline ends. CDR3 region: CASSLSVPGVYEQYF. CDR3 nucleotides: TGTGCCAGCAGTTTATCGGTCCCGGGGGTGTACGAGCAGTACTTC.

The chain uses TRBV11-3 and TRBJ2-7, with 9 bases aligning to TRBD1. The CDR3 loop spans 15 amino acids. Germline V gene data show CDR1 as SGHNT and CDR2 as YENEEA. The junction had 8 bases not matched to a gene; V was cut back by 4 bases and J by 4 bases. The CDR3 loop is CASSSRTGASYEQYF. The CDR3 DNA is TGTGCCAGCAGCTCCCGGACAGGGGCTAGTTACGAGCAGTACTTC.

The chain has TRBV29-1 and TRBJ1-3; D possibly corresponds to TRBD1 (5 bases). The length of the CDR3 is 12 residues. The V end lost 7 bases, the J end lost 1 base, and 8 bases lay between the germline ends. The germline V gene has CDR1 SQVTM and CDR2 ANQGSEA. CDR3 sequence: CSGKGSGNTIYF. As DNA, the CDR3 is TGCAGCGGGAAGGGGTCTGGAAACACCATATATTTT.

This chain connects TRBV5-1 to TRBJ2-7, with TRBD2 identical over 7 bases. The V gene's germline CDR1 is SGHRS and CDR2 YFSETQ. V lost 3 bases to trimming and J lost 3 bases; unmatched junction nucleotides: 9. The CDR3 extends over 15 amino acids. The CDR3 DNA follows: TGCGCCAGCAGCTCGGCGGGAGATCCAGTCTACGAGCAGTACTTC. Its protein product is CASSSAGDPVYEQYF. Complete variable domain (other parts from reference TRBV5-1 and TRBJ2-7): KAGVTQTPRYLIKTRGQQVTLSCSPISGHRSVSWYQQTPGQGLQFLFEYFSETQRNKGNFPGRFSGRQFSNSRSEMNVSTLELGDSALYLCASSSAGDPVYEQYFGPGTRLTVT.

The chain carries TRBV7-6 and TRBJ2-2; 7 positions agree with TRBD1. Trimming took 1 base from V and 4 from J; bases not matched to a gene: 9. The CDR3 has 17 amino acids. Looked up from germline, CDR1 is SGHVS and CDR2 is FNYEAQ. CDR3 in DNA: TGTGCCAGCAGCTTAGGGGCAGGGGGTTTCGGCACCGGGGAGCTGTTTTTT. As protein: CASSLGAGGFGTGELFF.

This chain uses TRBV6-5 with TRBJ1-2; a possible D gene is TRBD1 (6 bases). The CDR3 sequence is 15 residues long. The germline gives CDR1 MNHEY, CDR2 SVGAGI. V was cut by 6 bases and J by 1 base, with 15 bases left in between. CDR3 loop: CASSMDSTFNYGYTF. CDR3 nucleotide sequence: TGTGCCAGCAGCATGGACAGTACGTTTAACTATGGCTACACCTTC.